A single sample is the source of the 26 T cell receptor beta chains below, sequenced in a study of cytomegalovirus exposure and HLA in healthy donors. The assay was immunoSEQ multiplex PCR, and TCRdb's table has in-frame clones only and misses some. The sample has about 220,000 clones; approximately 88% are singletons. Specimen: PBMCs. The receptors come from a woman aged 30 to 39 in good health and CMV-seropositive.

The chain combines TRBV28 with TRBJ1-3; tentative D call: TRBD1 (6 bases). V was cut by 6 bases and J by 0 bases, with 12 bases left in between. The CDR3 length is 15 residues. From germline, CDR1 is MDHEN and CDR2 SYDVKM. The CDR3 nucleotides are TGTGCCAGCAGAAATCAGGGGTCCTCTGGAAACACCATATATTTT. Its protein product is CASRNQGSSGNTIYF.

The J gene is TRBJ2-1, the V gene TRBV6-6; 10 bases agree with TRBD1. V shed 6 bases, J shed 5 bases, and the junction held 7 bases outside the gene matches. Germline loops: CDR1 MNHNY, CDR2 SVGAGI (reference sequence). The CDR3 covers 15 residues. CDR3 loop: CASSPRQGANNEQFF. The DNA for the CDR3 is TGTGCCAGCAGCCCTAGACAGGGGGCAAACAATGAGCAGTTCTTC.

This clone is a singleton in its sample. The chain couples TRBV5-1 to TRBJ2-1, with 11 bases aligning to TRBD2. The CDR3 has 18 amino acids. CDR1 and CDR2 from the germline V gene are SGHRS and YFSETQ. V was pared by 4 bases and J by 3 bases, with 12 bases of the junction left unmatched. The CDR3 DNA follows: TGCGCCAGCAGCCAAGAGACAGGGACTAGCGGAAACTACAATGAGCAGTTCTTC. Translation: CASSQETGTSGNYNEQFF.

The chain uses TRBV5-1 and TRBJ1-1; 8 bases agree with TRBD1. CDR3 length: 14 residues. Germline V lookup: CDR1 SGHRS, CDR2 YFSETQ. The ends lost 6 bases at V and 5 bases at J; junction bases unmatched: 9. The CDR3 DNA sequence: TGCGCCAGCACCCAATCTGACAGGGGAACTGAAGCTTTCTTT. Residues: CASTQSDRGTEAFF.

CDR3 coding DNA: TGTGCCAGTAGTATAGTCATTACAGGGGGCAATGAGCAGTTCTTC. This gives the protein CASSIVITGGNEQFF. The V call is TRBV19, the J call TRBJ2-1; 8 nucleotides match TRBD1. This CDR3 comprises 15 residues. The germline V gene encodes CDR1 LNHDA and CDR2 SQIVND (reference sequence). The J segment lost 6 bases and the V segment lost 1 base, leaving 5 bases of the junction unmatched.

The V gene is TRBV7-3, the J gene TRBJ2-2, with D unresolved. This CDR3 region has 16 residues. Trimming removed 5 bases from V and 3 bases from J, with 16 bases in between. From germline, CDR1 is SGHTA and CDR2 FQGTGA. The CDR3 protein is CASSPTPRVDTGELFF. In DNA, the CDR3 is TGTGCCAGCAGCCCAACCCCCCGGGTGGACACCGGGGAGCTGTTTTTT.

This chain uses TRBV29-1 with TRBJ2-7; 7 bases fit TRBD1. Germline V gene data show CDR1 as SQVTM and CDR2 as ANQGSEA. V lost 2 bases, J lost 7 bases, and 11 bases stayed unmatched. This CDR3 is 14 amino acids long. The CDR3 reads CSVEPGNPRGEQYF. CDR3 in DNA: TGCAGCGTTGAACCGGGCAATCCCAGGGGGGAGCAGTACTTC.

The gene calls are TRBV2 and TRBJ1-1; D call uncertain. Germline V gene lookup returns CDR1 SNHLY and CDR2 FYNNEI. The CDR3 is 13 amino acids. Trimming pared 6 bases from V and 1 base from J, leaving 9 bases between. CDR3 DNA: TGTGCCAGCAGGGCGTCCAGGAACACTGAAGCTTTCTTT. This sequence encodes CASRASRNTEAFF.

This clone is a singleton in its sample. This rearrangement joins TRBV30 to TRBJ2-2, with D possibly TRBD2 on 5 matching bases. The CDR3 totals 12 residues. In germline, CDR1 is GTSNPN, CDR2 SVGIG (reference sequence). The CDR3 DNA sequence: TGTGCTGGATCAGCGGCCACCGGGGAGCTGTTTTTT. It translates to CAGSAATGELFF.

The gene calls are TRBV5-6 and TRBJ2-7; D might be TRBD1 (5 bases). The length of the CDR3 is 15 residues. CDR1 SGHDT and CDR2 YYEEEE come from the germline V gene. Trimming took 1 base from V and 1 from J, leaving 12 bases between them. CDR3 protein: CASSLRGGMSYEQYF. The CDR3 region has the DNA TGTGCCAGCAGCTTGAGGGGCGGAATGTCCTACGAGCAGTACTTC. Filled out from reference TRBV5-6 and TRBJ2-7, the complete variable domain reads DAGVTQSPTHLIKTRGQQVTLRCSPKSGHDTVSWYQQALGQGPQFIFQYYEEEERQRGNFPDRFSGHQFPNYSSELNVNALLLGDSALYLCASSLRGGMSYEQYFGPGTRLTVT.

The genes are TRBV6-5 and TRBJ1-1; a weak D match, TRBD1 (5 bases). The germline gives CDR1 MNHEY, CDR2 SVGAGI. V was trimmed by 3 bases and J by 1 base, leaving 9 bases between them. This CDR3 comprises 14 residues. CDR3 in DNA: TGTGCCAGCAGTTATGTCAGGGCGAACACTGAAGCTTTCTTT. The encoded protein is CASSYVRANTEAFF.

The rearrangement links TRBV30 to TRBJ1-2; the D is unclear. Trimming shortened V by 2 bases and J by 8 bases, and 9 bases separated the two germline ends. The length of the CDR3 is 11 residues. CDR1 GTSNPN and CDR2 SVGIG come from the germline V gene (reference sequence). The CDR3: CAWSFPGGYTF. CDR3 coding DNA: TGTGCCTGGAGTTTTCCGGGGGGCTACACCTTC.

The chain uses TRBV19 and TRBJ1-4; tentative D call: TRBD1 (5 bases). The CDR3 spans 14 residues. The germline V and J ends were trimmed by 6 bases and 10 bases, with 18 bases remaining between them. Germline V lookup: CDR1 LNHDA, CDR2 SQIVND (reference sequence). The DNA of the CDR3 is TGTGCCAGTAGCCGCCAGGGAACTGAGGCAAAACTGTTTTTT. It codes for CASSRQGTEAKLFF.

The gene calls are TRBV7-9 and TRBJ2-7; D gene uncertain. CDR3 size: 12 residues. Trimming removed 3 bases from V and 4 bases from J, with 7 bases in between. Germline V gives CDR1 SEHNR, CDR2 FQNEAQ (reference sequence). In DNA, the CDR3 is TGTGCCAGCAGCTTTGGTTATTACGAGCAGTACTTC. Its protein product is CASSFGYYEQYF. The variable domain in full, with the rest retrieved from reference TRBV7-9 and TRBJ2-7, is DTGVSQNPRHKITKRGQNVTFRCDPISEHNRLYWYRQTLGQGPEFLTYFQNEAQLEKSRLLSDRFSAERPKGSFSTLEIQRTEQGDSAMYLCASSFGYYEQYFGPGTRLTVT.

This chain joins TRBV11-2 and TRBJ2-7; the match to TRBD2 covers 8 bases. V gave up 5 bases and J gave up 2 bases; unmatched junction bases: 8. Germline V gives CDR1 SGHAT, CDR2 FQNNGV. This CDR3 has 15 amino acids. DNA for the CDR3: TGTGCCAGCAGCATGGGACTAGGGGCCCCCTACGAGCAGTACTTC. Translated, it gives CASSMGLGAPYEQYF.

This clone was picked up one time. The chain's CDR3 is CASSISGQSNTEAFF. CDR3 sequence (DNA): TGTGCCAGTAGTATCTCGGGACAGTCGAACACTGAAGCTTTCTTT. The chain recombines TRBV19 with TRBJ1-1; TRBD1 matches 7 bases. CDR3 length equals 15 residues. Germline trimming cut 3 bases from V and 1 base from J; bases unmatched to any gene: 5. CDR1 and CDR2 from the germline V gene are LNHDA and SQIVND (reference sequence).

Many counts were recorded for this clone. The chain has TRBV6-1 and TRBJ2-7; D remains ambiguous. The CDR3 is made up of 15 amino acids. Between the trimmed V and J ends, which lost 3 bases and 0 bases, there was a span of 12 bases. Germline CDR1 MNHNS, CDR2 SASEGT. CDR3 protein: CASSDISSSSYEQYF. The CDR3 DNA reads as TGTGCCAGCAGTGACATTTCGTCCAGCTCCTACGAGCAGTACTTC.

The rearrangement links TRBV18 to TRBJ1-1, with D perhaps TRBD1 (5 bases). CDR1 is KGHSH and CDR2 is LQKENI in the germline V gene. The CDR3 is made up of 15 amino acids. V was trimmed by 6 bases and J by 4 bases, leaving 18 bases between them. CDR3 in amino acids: CASSAQWGFGTEAFF. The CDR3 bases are TGTGCCAGCTCGGCACAGTGGGGGTTTGGCACTGAAGCTTTCTTT.

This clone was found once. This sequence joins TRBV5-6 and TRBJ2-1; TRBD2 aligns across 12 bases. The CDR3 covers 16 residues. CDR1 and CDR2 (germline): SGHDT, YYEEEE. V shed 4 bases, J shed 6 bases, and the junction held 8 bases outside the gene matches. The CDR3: CASSQPSSGRANEQFF. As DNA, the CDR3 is TGTGCCAGCAGCCAGCCTTCTAGCGGGAGGGCCAATGAGCAGTTCTTC.

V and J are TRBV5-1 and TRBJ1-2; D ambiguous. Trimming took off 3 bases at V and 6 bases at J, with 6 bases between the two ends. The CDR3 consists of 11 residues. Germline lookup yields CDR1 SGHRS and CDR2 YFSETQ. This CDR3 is CASSSANGYTF. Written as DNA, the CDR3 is TGCGCCAGCAGCTCCGCGAATGGCTACACCTTC.

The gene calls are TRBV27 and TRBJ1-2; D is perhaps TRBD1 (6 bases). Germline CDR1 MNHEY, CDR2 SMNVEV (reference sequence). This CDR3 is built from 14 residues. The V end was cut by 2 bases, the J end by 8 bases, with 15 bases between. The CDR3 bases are TGTGCCAGCAGTTTAAAACAAGTAGGGGGGGGCTACACCTTC. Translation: CASSLKQVGGGYTF.

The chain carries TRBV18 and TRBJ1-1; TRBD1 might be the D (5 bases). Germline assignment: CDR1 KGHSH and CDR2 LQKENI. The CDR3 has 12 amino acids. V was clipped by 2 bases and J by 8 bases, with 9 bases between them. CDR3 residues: CASSPSPGEAFF. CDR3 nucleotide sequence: TGTGCCAGCTCACCATCGCCAGGGGAAGCTTTCTTT.

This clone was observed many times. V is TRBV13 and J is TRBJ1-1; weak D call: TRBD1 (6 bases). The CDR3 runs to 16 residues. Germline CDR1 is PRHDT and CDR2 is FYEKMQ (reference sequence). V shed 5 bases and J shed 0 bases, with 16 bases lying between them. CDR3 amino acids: CASSIRGWQVNTEAFF. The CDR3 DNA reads TGTGCCAGCAGCATAAGGGGGTGGCAGGTGAACACTGAAGCTTTCTTT.

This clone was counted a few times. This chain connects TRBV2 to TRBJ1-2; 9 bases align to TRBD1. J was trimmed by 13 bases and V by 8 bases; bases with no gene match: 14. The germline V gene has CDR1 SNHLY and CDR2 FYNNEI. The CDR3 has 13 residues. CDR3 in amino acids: CASSGTGTSWCTF. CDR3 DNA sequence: TGTGCCAGCTCTGGGACAGGGACGTCGTGGTGCACCTTC.

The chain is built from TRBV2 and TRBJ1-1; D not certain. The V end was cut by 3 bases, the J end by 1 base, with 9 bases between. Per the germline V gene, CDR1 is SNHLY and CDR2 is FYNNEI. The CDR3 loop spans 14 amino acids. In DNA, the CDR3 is TGTGCCAGCAGTGATCGGGGTTCGAACACTGAAGCTTTCTTT. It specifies CASSDRGSNTEAFF. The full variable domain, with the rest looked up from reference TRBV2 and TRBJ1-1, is EPEVTQTPSHQVTQMGQEVILRCVPISNHLYFYWYRQILGQKVEFLVSFYNNEISEKSEIFDDQFSVERPDGSNFTLKIRSTKLEDSAMYFCASSDRGSNTEAFFGQGTRLTVV.

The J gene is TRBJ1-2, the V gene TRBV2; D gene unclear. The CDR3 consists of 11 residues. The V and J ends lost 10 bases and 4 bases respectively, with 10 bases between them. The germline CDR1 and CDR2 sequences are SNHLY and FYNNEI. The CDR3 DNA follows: TGTGCCATCAACCCGGGCTATGGCTACACCTTC. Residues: CAINPGYGYTF.